One and the same sample provided the 11 T cell receptor beta chains below, sequenced in a study of OX40 agonist ivuxolimab in advanced cancers. The table came from immunoSEQ multiplex PCR; TCRdb's copy has only in-frame clones and leaves some out. Counted here are tens of thousands of clones, 88% occurring once; the ten biggest clones make up over 35%. Here the sequenced sample was CD4+ or CD8+ T cells sorted from blood, taken in a trial of the OX40 agonist ivuxolimab. The receptors were gathered from an adult with an advanced solid tumor such as melanoma, head and neck, liver or kidney cancer.

A few counts support this clone. CDR3 nucleotides: TGTGCCAGCAGTGATACGGAAAGGGATGGCTACACCTTC. Translation gives CASSDTERDGYTF. This chain links TRBV6-1 with TRBJ1-2; D remains ambiguous. The germline V and J ends were trimmed by 3 bases and 6 bases, with 11 bases remaining between them. This CDR3 is 13 amino acids long. Germline assignment: CDR1 MNHNS and CDR2 SASEGT.

The chain employs TRBV7-8 and TRBJ1-2; no firm D call. Trimming cost V 3 bases and J 6 bases, with 8 bases left between them. CDR3 size: 12 residues. Germline V gives CDR1 SGHVS, CDR2 FQNEAQ. The CDR3 DNA reads as TGTGCCAGCAGCTTCAGGAATAATGGCTACACCTTC. Protein sequence: CASSFRNNGYTF.

V usage is TRBV5-8 and J usage is TRBJ1-1, with 7 bases that match TRBD1. Germline-derived CDR1 and CDR2 are SGHTS and YDEGEE. The ends lost 0 bases at V and 0 bases at J; junction bases unmatched: 2. The CDR3 consists of 15 residues. The CDR3 protein is CASSLGQGLNTEAFF. The CDR3 DNA is TGTGCCAGCAGCTTGGGACAGGGTTTGAACACTGAAGCTTTCTTT.

The V call is TRBV2, the J call TRBJ2-7, with 8 bases lining up with TRBD2. V trimming: 8 bases; J trimming: 8 bases; junction bases outside the gene matches: 5. This CDR3 has 11 amino acids. CDR1 is SNHLY and CDR2 is FYNNEI in the germline V gene. The DNA of the CDR3 is TGTGCCAGCGATGCGGGAGGACAGCAGTACTTC. Its translation: CASDAGGQQYF.

The chain joins TRBV5-6 to TRBJ2-7; TRBD1 matches 8 bases. This CDR3 spans 14 amino acids. CDR1 and CDR2 (germline): SGHDT, YYEEEE. The V gene end was trimmed by 4 bases and the J gene end by 3 bases; junction bases not matched to a gene: 6. CDR3 in amino acids: CASSPGQGNYEQYF. CDR3 DNA: TGTGCCAGCAGCCCCGGACAGGGTAACTACGAGCAGTACTTC.

This chain connects TRBV30 to TRBJ1-2, with TRBD1 identical over 9 bases. Per the germline V gene, CDR1 is GTSNPN and CDR2 is SVGIG (reference sequence). This CDR3 has 16 residues. V shed 1 base and J 4 bases; nucleotides not matched to a gene: 10. The CDR3 is CAWSGETGQGFYGYTF. CDR3 bases: TGTGCCTGGAGTGGGGAAACAGGACAGGGGTTCTATGGCTACACCTTC.

The chain uses TRBV19 and TRBJ2-7, with D maybe TRBD1 (5 bases). The CDR3 has 13 amino acids. The V and J ends lost 0 bases and 5 bases respectively, with 8 bases between them. Germline V lookup: CDR1 LNHDA, CDR2 SQIVND (reference sequence). The CDR3 sequence is CASSIDRENEQYF. The CDR3 DNA reads as TGTGCCAGTAGTATAGACAGGGAAAACGAGCAGTACTTC.

J is TRBJ1-5 and V is TRBV4-1; D is possibly TRBD1 (5 bases). Trimming left V 2 bases short and J 5 bases short, with 22 bases between. The germline V gene encodes CDR1 MGHRA and CDR2 YSYEKL. The CDR3 extends over 18 amino acids. The CDR3 reads CASSQIETLSGLHQPQHF. The CDR3 DNA sequence: TGCGCCAGCAGCCAAATTGAGACACTTTCAGGGTTGCATCAGCCCCAGCATTTT.

This clone was seen a handful of times. This rearrangement joins TRBV6-5 to TRBJ2-7; D unresolved. This CDR3 has 14 residues. The ends were cut back, 5 bases at V and 1 base at J, with 12 bases in the middle. Germline V lookup: CDR1 MNHEY, CDR2 SVGAGI. The CDR3 loop is CASSGPSLSYEQYF. Here the CDR3 DNA reads TGTGCCAGCAGTGGGCCTAGTCTGTCCTACGAGCAGTACTTC.

The chain combines TRBV7-6 with TRBJ2-7, with TRBD2 matching over 12 bases. The CDR3 totals 16 residues. The ends lost 5 bases at V and 7 bases at J; junction bases unmatched: 12. Germline loops: CDR1 SGHVS, CDR2 FNYEAQ. The CDR3 DNA reads TGTGCCAGCAGCCTCGACCCTAGCGGGAGGGCCGCTGAGCAGTACTTC. This translates into CASSLDPSGRAAEQYF.

V is TRBV7-9 and J is TRBJ2-7; the D is unclear. The CDR3 spans 14 residues. V lost 1 base, J lost 2 bases, and 9 bases lay in between. The germline V gene encodes CDR1 SEHNR and CDR2 FQNEAQ (reference sequence). Written as DNA, the CDR3 is TGTGCCAGCAGCTTAGTGCTATTTCCCTACGAGCAGTACTTC. Translation gives CASSLVLFPYEQYF. The full variable domain, its missing parts supplied by reference TRBV7-9 and TRBJ2-7, is DTGVSQNPRHKITKRGQNVTFRCDPISEHNRLYWYRQTLGQGPEFLTYFQNEAQLEKSRLLSDRFSAERPKGSFSTLEIQRTEQGDSAMYLCASSLVLFPYEQYFGPGTRLTVT.